A single sample gave rise to the 4 T cell receptor beta chains below, sequenced in a study of blood T cell repertoires in COVID-19. Data came from immunoSEQ multiplex PCR; TCRdb stores just in-frame clones and leaves some out. The sample carries roughly 120,000 clones, less than 90% recorded once. Specimen: peripheral blood. These TCRs come from an older man with acute or convalescent COVID-19.

This chain uses TRBV7-9 with TRBJ2-1; D perhaps matches TRBD2 (6 bases). This CDR3 comprises 14 residues. Germline-derived CDR1 and CDR2 are SEHNR and FQNEAQ (reference sequence). Deletions cut 1 base from V and 9 bases from J, with 13 bases between. The CDR3 DNA is TGTGCCAGCAGCTTAGTTGGGGGGTCAGGTGAGCAGTTCTTC. Translation: CASSLVGGSGEQFF.

The gene calls are TRBV28 and TRBJ1-5; no clear D. The CDR3 spans 13 residues. CDR1 and CDR2 from the germline V gene are MDHEN and SYDVKM. The V gene lost 5 bases and the J gene lost 11 bases, with 16 bases spanning the gap. CDR3 sequence reads: CASSRPGGGAQHF. The CDR3 DNA is TGTGCCAGCAGTAGGCCCGGAGGTGGGGCCCAGCATTTT.

J is TRBJ1-3 and V is TRBV5-1; D is uncertain. The CDR3 covers 14 residues. Deletions cut 3 bases from V and 0 bases from J, with 7 bases between. Germline assignment: CDR1 SGHRS and CDR2 YFSETQ. The CDR3 loop is CASSSPGSGNTIYF. CDR3 DNA: TGCGCCAGCAGCTCTCCGGGCTCTGGAAACACCATATATTTT. Full variable domain (rest looked up from reference TRBV5-1 and TRBJ1-3): KAGVTQTPRYLIKTRGQQVTLSCSPISGHRSVSWYQQTPGQGLQFLFEYFSETQRNKGNFPGRFSGRQFSNSRSEMNVSTLELGDSALYLCASSSPGSGNTIYFGEGSWLTVV.

The chain links TRBV7-9 to TRBJ2-5; D is unclear. The CDR3 has 14 amino acids. Per the germline V gene, CDR1 is SEHNR and CDR2 is FQNEAQ (reference sequence). The ends were cut back, 0 bases at V and 1 base at J, with 6 bases in the middle. This CDR3 reads CASSLAASQETQYF. The CDR3 DNA reads TGTGCCAGCAGCTTAGCGGCCAGCCAAGAGACCCAGTACTTC.